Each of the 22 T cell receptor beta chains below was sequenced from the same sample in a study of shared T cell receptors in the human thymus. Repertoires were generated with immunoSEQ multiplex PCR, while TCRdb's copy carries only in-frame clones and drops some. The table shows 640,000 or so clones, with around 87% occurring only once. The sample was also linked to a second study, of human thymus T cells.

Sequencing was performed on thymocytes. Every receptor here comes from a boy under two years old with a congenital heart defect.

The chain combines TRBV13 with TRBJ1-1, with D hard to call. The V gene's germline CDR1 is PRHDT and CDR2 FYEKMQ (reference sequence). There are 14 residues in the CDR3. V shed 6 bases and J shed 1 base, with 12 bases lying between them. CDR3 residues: CASSAWERNTEAFF. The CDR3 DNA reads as TGTGCCAGCAGTGCTTGGGAGCGGAACACTGAAGCTTTCTTT.

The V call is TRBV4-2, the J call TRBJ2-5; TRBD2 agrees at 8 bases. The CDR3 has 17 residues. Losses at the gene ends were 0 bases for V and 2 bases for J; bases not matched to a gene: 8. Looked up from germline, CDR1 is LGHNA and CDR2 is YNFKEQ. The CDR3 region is CASSQDPGGGGQETQYF. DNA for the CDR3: TGTGCCAGCAGCCAAGATCCGGGGGGGGGAGGACAAGAGACCCAGTACTTC.

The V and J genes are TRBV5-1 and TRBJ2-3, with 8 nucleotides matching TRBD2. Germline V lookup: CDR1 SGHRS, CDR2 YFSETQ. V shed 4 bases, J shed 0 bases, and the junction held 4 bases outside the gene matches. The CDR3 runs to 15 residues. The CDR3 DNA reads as TGCGCCAGCAGCCGAAGCGGGAGCAGCACAGATACGCAGTATTTT. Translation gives CASSRSGSSTDTQYF.

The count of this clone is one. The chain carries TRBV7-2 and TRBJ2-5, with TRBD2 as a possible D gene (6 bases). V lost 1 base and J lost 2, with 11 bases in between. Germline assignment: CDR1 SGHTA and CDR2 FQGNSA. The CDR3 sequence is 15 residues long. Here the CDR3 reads CASSLVAVVQETQYF. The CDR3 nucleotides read TGTGCCAGCAGCTTAGTAGCGGTGGTGCAAGAGACCCAGTACTTC.

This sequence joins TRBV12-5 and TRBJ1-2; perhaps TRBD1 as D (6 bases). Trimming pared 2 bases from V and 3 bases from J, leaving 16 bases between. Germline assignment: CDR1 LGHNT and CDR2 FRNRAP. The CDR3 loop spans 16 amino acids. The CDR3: CASGLSSGEHDYGYTF. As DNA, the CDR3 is TGTGCTAGTGGTTTGTCCTCAGGGGAGCATGACTATGGCTACACCTTC.

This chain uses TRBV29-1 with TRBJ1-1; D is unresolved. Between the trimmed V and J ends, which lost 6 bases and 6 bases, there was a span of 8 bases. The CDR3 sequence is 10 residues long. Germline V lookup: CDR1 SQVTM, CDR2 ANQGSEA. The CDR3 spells CSVVTPEAFF. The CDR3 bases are TGCAGCGTGGTAACACCTGAAGCTTTCTTT.

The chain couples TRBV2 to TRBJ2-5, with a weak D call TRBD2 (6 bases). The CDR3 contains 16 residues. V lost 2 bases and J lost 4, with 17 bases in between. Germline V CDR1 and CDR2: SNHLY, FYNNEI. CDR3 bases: TGTGCCAGCAGTGAATGGGCGGGACCTCCAGGAGAGACCCAGTACTTC. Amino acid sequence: CASSEWAGPPGETQYF.

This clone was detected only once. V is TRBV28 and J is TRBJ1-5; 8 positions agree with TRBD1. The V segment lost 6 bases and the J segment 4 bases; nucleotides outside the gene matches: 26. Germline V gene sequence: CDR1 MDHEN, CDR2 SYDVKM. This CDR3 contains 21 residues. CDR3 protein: CASSNRLGTGPTPAINQPQHF. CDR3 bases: TGTGCCAGCAGCAACCGGCTCGGGACAGGTCCCACCCCGGCCATTAATCAGCCCCAGCATTTT.

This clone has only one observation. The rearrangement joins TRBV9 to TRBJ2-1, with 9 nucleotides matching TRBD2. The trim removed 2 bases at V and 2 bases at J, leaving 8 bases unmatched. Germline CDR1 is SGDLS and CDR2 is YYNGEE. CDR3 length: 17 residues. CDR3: CASSVRETSGTYNEQFF. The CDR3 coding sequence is TGTGCCAGCAGCGTTCGAGAGACTAGCGGAACCTACAATGAGCAGTTCTTC.

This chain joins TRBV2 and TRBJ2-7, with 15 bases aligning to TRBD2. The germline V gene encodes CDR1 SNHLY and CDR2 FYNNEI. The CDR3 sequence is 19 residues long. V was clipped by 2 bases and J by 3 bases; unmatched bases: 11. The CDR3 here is CASSELGLAGGHRSYEQYF. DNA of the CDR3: TGTGCCAGCAGTGAATTGGGACTAGCGGGAGGTCACCGGAGCTACGAGCAGTACTTC.

This CDR3 is CASSKTGYNSPLHF. CDR3 in DNA: TGTGCCAGCAGTAAAACAGGGTATAATTCACCCCTCCACTTT. The rearrangement links TRBV6-6 to TRBJ1-6; tentatively, D is TRBD1 (6 bases). The germline V gene has CDR1 MNHNY and CDR2 SVGAGI (reference sequence). The CDR3 runs 14 residues. V lost 5 bases and J lost 4, with 9 bases in between.

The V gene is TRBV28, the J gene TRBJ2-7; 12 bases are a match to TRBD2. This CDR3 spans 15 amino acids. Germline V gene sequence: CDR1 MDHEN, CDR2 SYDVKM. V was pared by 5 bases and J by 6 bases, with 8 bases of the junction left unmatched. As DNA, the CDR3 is TGTGCCAGCAGTCCCAGACTAGCGGGAGAGGCCGAGCAGTACTTC. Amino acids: CASSPRLAGEAEQYF.

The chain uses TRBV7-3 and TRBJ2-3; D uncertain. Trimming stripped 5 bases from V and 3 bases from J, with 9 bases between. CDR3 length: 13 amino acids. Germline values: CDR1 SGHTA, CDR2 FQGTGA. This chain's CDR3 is CASSAEETDTQYF. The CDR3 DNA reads TGTGCCAGCAGCGCGGAAGAGACAGATACGCAGTATTTT.

The CDR3 is CASSLPDRGRAYGYTF. CDR3 nucleotides: TGTGCCAGCAGTCTCCCTGACAGGGGGAGGGCTTATGGCTACACCTTC. The chain has TRBV28 and TRBJ1-2; 9 bases match TRBD1. Germline V CDR1 and CDR2: MDHEN, SYDVKM. The ends lost 5 bases at V and 5 bases at J; junction bases unmatched: 12. CDR3 length equals 16 residues.

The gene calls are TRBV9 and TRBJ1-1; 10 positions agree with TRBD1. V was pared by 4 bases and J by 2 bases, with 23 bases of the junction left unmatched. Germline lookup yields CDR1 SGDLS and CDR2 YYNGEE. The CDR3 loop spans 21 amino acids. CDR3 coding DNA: TGTGCCAGCAGCTCCCCCGGGACAGGGGTCGGCGTGGAGCAGCAAAACACTGAAGCTTTCTTT. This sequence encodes CASSSPGTGVGVEQQNTEAFF.

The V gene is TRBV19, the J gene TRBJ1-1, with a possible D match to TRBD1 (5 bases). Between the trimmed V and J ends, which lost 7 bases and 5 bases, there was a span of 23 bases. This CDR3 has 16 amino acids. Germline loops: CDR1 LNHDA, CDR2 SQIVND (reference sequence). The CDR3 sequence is CASTLDSIDSDTEAFF. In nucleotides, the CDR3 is TGTGCCAGTACTCTTGACAGTATCGATTCGGATACTGAAGCTTTCTTT.

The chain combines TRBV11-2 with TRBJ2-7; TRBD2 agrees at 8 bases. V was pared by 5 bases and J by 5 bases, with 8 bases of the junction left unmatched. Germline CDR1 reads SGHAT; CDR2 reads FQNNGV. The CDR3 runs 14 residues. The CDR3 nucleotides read TGTGCCAGCAGCCCCGCGCGGGAGGCCCACGAGCAGTACTTC. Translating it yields CASSPAREAHEQYF.

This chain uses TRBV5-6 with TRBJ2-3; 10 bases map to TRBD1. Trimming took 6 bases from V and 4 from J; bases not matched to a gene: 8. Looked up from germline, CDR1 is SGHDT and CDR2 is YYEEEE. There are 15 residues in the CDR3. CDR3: CASILWGQGSDTQYF. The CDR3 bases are TGTGCCAGCATCCTTTGGGGACAGGGGTCAGATACGCAGTATTTT.

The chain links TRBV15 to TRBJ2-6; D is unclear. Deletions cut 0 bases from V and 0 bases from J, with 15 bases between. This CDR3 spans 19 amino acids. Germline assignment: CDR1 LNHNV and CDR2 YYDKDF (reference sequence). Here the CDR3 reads CATSREKRSRFSGANVLTF. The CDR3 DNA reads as TGTGCCACCAGCAGAGAAAAGAGGTCGAGGTTCTCTGGGGCCAACGTCCTGACTTTC.

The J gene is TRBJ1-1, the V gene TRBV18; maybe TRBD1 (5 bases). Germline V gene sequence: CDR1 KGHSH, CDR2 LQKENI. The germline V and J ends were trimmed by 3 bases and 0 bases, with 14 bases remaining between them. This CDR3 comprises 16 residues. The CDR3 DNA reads TGTGCCAGCTCACCGGGACTTTGGAGGATGAACACTGAAGCTTTCTTT. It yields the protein CASSPGLWRMNTEAFF.

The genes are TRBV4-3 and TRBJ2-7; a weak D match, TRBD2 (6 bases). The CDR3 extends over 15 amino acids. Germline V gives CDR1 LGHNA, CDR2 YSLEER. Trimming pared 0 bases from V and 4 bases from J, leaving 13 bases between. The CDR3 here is CASSQDTLEGYEQYF. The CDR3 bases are TGCGCCAGCAGCCAAGATACATTGGAGGGATACGAGCAGTACTTC.

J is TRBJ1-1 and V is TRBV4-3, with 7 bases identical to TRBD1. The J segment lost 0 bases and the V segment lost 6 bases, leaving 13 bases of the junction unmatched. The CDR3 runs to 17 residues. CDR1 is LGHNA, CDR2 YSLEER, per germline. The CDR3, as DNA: TGCGCCAGCAGGGGGGTTCCAGGGGGTCGTATGAACACTGAAGCTTTCTTT. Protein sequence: CASRGVPGGRMNTEAFF.